This TCR beta chain was found in a study of memory CD4+ T cells and cytomegalovirus serostatus. This clone appeared once. Between the trimmed V and J ends, which lost 9 bases and 2 bases, there was a span of 11 bases. The CDR3 has 12 residues. Germline CDR1 and CDR2: MNHEY and SMNVEV (reference sequence). Single viable CD3+CD4+CD8-CD45RO+ cells were sorted as the memory CD4+ T cells. Donors' CMV status reflects serum IgG against pp150, pp28, p38, p52. Positive selection with CD4 microbeads enriched total CD4+ T cells. Some clones are missing from TCRdb's copy, which holds only in-frame ones; the method was immunoSEQ multiplex PCR. The repertoire holds under 55,000 clones, with around 82% as singletons.

This sequence was found in an adult in good health and CMV-seronegative. Sequences were obtained from memory CD4+ T cells from blood. The gene calls are TRBV27 and TRBJ2-7, with TRBD1 as a possible D gene (6 bases). CDR3 region: CASGQKPYEQYF. As DNA, the CDR3 is TGTGCCAGTGGACAGAAACCCTACGAGCAGTACTTC.